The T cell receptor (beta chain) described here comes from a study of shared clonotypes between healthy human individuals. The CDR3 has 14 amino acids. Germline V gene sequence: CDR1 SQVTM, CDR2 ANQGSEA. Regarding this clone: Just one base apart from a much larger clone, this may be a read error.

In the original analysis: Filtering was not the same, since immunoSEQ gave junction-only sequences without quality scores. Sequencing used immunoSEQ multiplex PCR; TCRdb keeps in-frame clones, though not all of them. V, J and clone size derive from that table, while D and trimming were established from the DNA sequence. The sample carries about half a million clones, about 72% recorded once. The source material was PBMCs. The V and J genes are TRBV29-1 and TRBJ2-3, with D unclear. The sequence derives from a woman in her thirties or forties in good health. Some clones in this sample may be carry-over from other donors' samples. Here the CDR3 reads CSVNDVYSTDTKYF. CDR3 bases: TGCAGCGTTAACGACGTTTATAGCACAGATACGAAGTATTTT.